These 26 T cell receptor beta chains were all obtained from the same sample, sequenced in a study of cytomegalovirus exposure and HLA in healthy donors. With 60 Vbeta and 13 Jbeta primers, the PCR was carried out. TCRdb keeps only in-frame clones here, not all; method: immunoSEQ multiplex PCR. The sample carries approximately 150,000 clones, around 66% recorded once. Sequencing was performed on PBMCs. Receptor source: a woman aged 25 to 39 in good health and CMV-seropositive.

The V call is TRBV29-1, the J call TRBJ2-3; the D is unclear. The CDR3 runs to 12 residues. Per germline, CDR1 SQVTM and CDR2 ANQGSEA. V gave up 7 bases and J gave up 1 base, with 9 bases separating them. CDR3 coding DNA: TGCAGCGCTCGTACAGGCACAGATACGCAGTATTTT. This sequence encodes CSARTGTDTQYF.

This clone was seen a handful of times. J is TRBJ2-2 and V is TRBV7-7; D remains unclear. V was clipped by 5 bases and J by 4 bases, with 11 bases between them. The CDR3 loop spans 14 amino acids. CDR1 is SSHAT and CDR2 is FNYEAQ in the germline V gene (reference sequence). CDR3 DNA sequence: TGTGCCAGCAGCGCAACCGGTAGCACCGGGGAGCTGTTTTTT. Encoded protein: CASSATGSTGELFF.

The chain recombines TRBV28 with TRBJ1-2; perhaps TRBD1 as D (6 bases). With 6 bases removed from V and 8 bases from J, the gap between germline ends came to 13 bases. The CDR3 length is 12 residues. In germline, CDR1 is MDHEN, CDR2 SYDVKM. In DNA form, the CDR3 reads TGTGCCAGCAGCCTAACAGGGTCCGGCTACACCTTC. Protein: CASSLTGSGYTF.

The chain carries TRBV5-4 and TRBJ2-1, with D hard to call. This CDR3 region has 15 residues. Germline values: CDR1 SGHNT, CDR2 YYREEE (reference sequence). V lost 4 bases and J lost 4, with 15 bases in between. The CDR3 nucleotides read TGTGCCAGCAGCAGCCTAGTTGGATCATACAATGAGCAGTTCTTC. Translated: CASSSLVGSYNEQFF.

The chain employs TRBV27 and TRBJ2-2, with 9 bases fitting TRBD1. Per germline, CDR1 MNHEY and CDR2 SMNVEV (reference sequence). This CDR3 comprises 17 residues. V shed 5 bases and J 4 bases; nucleotides not matched to a gene: 11. The CDR3 protein is CASSPSSGQGGTGELFF. In DNA form, the CDR3 reads TGTGCCAGCAGTCCCTCCTCGGGACAGGGAGGCACCGGGGAGCTGTTTTTT.

V and J are TRBV7-9 and TRBJ2-7; 14 nucleotides match TRBD2. The germline gives CDR1 SEHNR, CDR2 FQNEAQ (reference sequence). Trimming removed 0 bases from V and 2 bases from J; junction bases left unmatched: 9. The CDR3 loop spans 19 amino acids. The CDR3 coding sequence is TGTGCCAGCAGCTTAGCGCGACTAGCGGGAGGGGTGAATACCTACGAGCAGTACTTC. Amino acid sequence: CASSLARLAGGVNTYEQYF.

The CDR3 nucleotides read TGTGCCAGCCTTCCGGGACAGGGAAACTATGGCTACACCTTC. As protein: CASLPGQGNYGYTF. V usage is TRBV2 and J usage is TRBJ1-2; 9 bases are a match to TRBD1. Germline CDR1 SNHLY, CDR2 FYNNEI. The V segment lost 8 bases and the J segment 2 bases; nucleotides outside the gene matches: 6. This CDR3 is built from 14 residues.

This clone was counted a few times. The chain links TRBV10-3 to TRBJ1-5; TRBD1 is a possible D gene (6 bases). Germline CDR1 is ENHRY and CDR2 is SYGVKD. The CDR3 has 14 amino acids. Trimming removed 3 bases from V and 7 bases from J, with 13 bases in between. The CDR3 DNA sequence: TGTGCCATCAGTGATGGGGGGGGCGGCCAGCCCCAGCATTTT. It yields the protein CAISDGGGGQPQHF.

This clone was seen a handful of times. V is TRBV10-2 and J is TRBJ1-5; TRBD1 matches at 10 bases. The CDR3 length is 16 residues. Germline-derived CDR1 and CDR2 are WSHSY and SAAADI. The V and J ends lost 4 bases and 3 bases, in that order; junction bases with no gene match: 6. DNA of the CDR3: TGCGCCAGCAGTGGGGCGGGACAGGGGTTCAATCAGCCCCAGCATTTT. Protein: CASSGAGQGFNQPQHF.

With regard to this clone: The sample holds other DNA sequences that translate to the same CDR3. The V gene is TRBV6-5, the J gene TRBJ1-2; D possibly corresponds to TRBD1 (6 bases). Germline V gene sequence: CDR1 MNHEY, CDR2 SVGAGI. V was clipped by 4 bases and J by 2 bases, with 14 bases between them. This CDR3 comprises 15 residues. The CDR3 DNA reads TGTGCCAGCAGTTTTACAGGGATAGGGAACTATGGCTACACCTTC. Its translation is CASSFTGIGNYGYTF.

The rearrangement joins TRBV5-1 to TRBJ1-1; D not certain. The CDR3 runs 13 residues. Germline values: CDR1 SGHRS, CDR2 YFSETQ. The V and J ends lost 0 bases and 11 bases respectively, with 14 bases between them. The CDR3 nucleotides read TGCGCCAGCAGCTTGGCCGCCAGGTCTAACGCTTTCTTT. Translating it yields CASSLAARSNAFF.

The chain links TRBV2 to TRBJ2-7; 9 bases agree with TRBD1. CDR1 is SNHLY, CDR2 FYNNEI, per germline. This CDR3 has 12 amino acids. The J segment lost 5 bases and the V segment lost 6 bases, leaving 2 bases of the junction unmatched. This CDR3 is CASRDRGNEQYF. CDR3 DNA: TGTGCCAGCAGGGACAGGGGCAACGAGCAGTACTTC.

This clone has just a few counts. This chain connects TRBV6-5 to TRBJ2-7, with D uncertain. V lost 6 bases and J lost 0, with 15 bases in between. Germline CDR1 is MNHEY and CDR2 is SVGAGI. CDR3 length equals 15 residues. DNA for the CDR3: TGTGCCAGCAGGTTAAACAAGATAAGCTCCTACGAGCAGTACTTC. Translating it yields CASRLNKISSYEQYF.

This clone was seen more than once but under ten times. This sequence joins TRBV6-4 and TRBJ2-3, with 8 bases that match TRBD1. The germline gives CDR1 MRHNA, CDR2 SNTAGT. V gave up 0 bases and J gave up 4 bases; unmatched junction bases: 0. CDR3 size: 14 residues. CDR3 bases: TGTGCCAGCAGTGACTCGACAGGGGCAGATACGCAGTATTTT. Protein sequence: CASSDSTGADTQYF.

This clone was seen at least ten times. The rearrangement joins TRBV4-2 to TRBJ1-4; a weak D match, TRBD1 (6 bases). The CDR3 runs to 14 residues. V shed 0 bases and J shed 10 bases, with 12 bases lying between them. Germline-derived CDR1 and CDR2 are LGHNA and YNFKEQ. The CDR3 loop is CASSQDRGPRKLFF. CDR3 in DNA: TGTGCCAGCAGCCAAGACAGGGGCCCAAGAAAACTGTTTTTT.

This clone was recorded at least ten times. The chain couples TRBV5-6 to TRBJ2-7, with TRBD2 matching 8 bases. J lost 2 bases, V lost 2 bases, and 6 bases had no gene match. CDR1 SGHDT and CDR2 YYEEEE come from the germline V gene. CDR3 size: 15 residues. CDR3 protein: CASSFVGLGPYEQYF. Written as DNA, the CDR3 is TGTGCCAGCAGCTTTGTGGGACTAGGCCCCTACGAGCAGTACTTC.

The chain uses TRBV5-1 and TRBJ1-2; D not resolved. V shed 0 bases and J shed 1 base, with 19 bases lying between them. The CDR3 covers 18 residues. Germline-derived CDR1 and CDR2 are SGHRS and YFSETQ. In nucleotides, the CDR3 is TGCGCCAGCAGCTTGGCGGGGTCGGGGAGGGAAGATAACTATGGCTACACCTTC. Encoded protein: CASSLAGSGREDNYGYTF.

This clone was detected only once. One junction end disagrees with the germline gene, perhaps due to a read error. The gene calls are TRBV7-7 and TRBJ2-5; TRBD1 aligns across 8 bases. CDR3 size: 15 residues. Germline V CDR1 and CDR2: SSHAT, FNYEAQ (reference sequence). The CDR3 is CASSLMTGVGETQYF. The CDR3 nucleotides are TGTGCTAGCAGCTTAATGACAGGGGTAGGGGAGACCCAGTACTTC.

This clone was recorded a few times. This chain uses TRBV30 with TRBJ2-5, with 8 bases aligning to TRBD2. In germline, CDR1 is GTSNPN, CDR2 SVGIG (reference sequence). The CDR3 consists of 14 residues. V was clipped by 0 bases and J by 7 bases; unmatched bases: 7. The CDR3 spells CAWSVGGRGGTQYF. CDR3 bases: TGTGCCTGGAGTGTAGGCGGCCGGGGGGGGACCCAGTACTTC.

This chain connects TRBV5-6 to TRBJ2-1; 8 nucleotides line up with TRBD2. The germline gives CDR1 SGHDT, CDR2 YYEEEE. This CDR3 contains 17 residues. V lost 3 bases to trimming and J lost 14 bases; unmatched junction nucleotides: 22. The DNA of the CDR3 is TGTGCCAGCAGCTCCCCGGGACTAGAGATTAACCGCCTATTAGAGTTCTTC. This codes for CASSSPGLEINRLLEFF.

This clone has only a few counts. The J gene is TRBJ2-7, the V gene TRBV5-1, with 8 bases fitting TRBD1. The CDR3 is made up of 14 amino acids. The germline V gene encodes CDR1 SGHRS and CDR2 YFSETQ. V lost 0 bases, J lost 5 bases, and 4 bases stayed unmatched. The CDR3 sequence is CASSLGQGLDEQYF. Written as DNA, the CDR3 is TGCGCCAGCAGCTTGGGACAGGGGCTCGACGAGCAGTACTTC.

The rearrangement links TRBV7-6 to TRBJ2-1; 13 positions agree with TRBD2. The CDR3 runs 16 residues. V shed 1 base, J shed 5 bases, and the junction held 2 bases outside the gene matches. From germline, CDR1 is SGHVS and CDR2 FNYEAQ. The CDR3 here is CASSLEGLAGHNEQFF. The CDR3 DNA is TGTGCCAGCAGCTTAGAGGGACTAGCGGGACACAATGAGCAGTTCTTC. Based on the CDR3 plus reference TRBV7-6 and TRBJ2-1, the full variable domain is GAGVSQSPRYKVTKRGQDVALRCDPISGHVSLYWYRQALGQGPEFLTYFNYEAQQDKSGLPNDRFSAERPEGSISTLTIQRTEQRDSAMYRCASSLEGLAGHNEQFFGPGTRLTVL.

The V and J genes are TRBV4-1 and TRBJ1-1; D is unresolved. The germline V gene has CDR1 MGHRA and CDR2 YSYEKL. The CDR3 spans 16 residues. V gave up 6 bases and J gave up 4 bases, with 21 bases separating them. The CDR3 sequence: CASRHPRHGVGTEAFF. The CDR3 DNA sequence: TGCGCCAGCAGACACCCCAGGCATGGTGTGGGCACTGAAGCTTTCTTT.

The V and J genes are TRBV11-2 and TRBJ2-7; 7 bases fit TRBD1. The CDR3 consists of 16 residues. Germline CDR1 is SGHAT and CDR2 is FQNNGV. The trim removed 4 bases at V and 2 bases at J, leaving 11 bases unmatched. CDR3 residues: CASSWRTGARTYEQYF. In DNA form, the CDR3 reads TGTGCCAGCAGCTGGAGAACAGGGGCGAGGACCTACGAGCAGTACTTC.

The CDR3 reads CASSDTPTSYGYTF. The CDR3 region has the DNA TGTGCCAGCAGTGATACTCCTACTAGCTATGGCTACACCTTC. The chain has TRBV6-1 and TRBJ1-2; D is uncertain. With 3 bases removed from V and 4 bases from J, the gap between germline ends came to 12 bases. The CDR3 has 14 amino acids. Germline V gene data show CDR1 as MNHNS and CDR2 as SASEGT.

The J gene is TRBJ2-3, the V gene TRBV6-1; D is unresolved. From germline, CDR1 is MNHNS and CDR2 SASEGT. This CDR3 is built from 13 residues. Trimming stripped 2 bases from V and 5 bases from J, with 8 bases between. This CDR3 reads CASSEFSLDTQYF. The CDR3 DNA reads TGTGCCAGCAGTGAATTTTCCCTAGATACGCAGTATTTT.